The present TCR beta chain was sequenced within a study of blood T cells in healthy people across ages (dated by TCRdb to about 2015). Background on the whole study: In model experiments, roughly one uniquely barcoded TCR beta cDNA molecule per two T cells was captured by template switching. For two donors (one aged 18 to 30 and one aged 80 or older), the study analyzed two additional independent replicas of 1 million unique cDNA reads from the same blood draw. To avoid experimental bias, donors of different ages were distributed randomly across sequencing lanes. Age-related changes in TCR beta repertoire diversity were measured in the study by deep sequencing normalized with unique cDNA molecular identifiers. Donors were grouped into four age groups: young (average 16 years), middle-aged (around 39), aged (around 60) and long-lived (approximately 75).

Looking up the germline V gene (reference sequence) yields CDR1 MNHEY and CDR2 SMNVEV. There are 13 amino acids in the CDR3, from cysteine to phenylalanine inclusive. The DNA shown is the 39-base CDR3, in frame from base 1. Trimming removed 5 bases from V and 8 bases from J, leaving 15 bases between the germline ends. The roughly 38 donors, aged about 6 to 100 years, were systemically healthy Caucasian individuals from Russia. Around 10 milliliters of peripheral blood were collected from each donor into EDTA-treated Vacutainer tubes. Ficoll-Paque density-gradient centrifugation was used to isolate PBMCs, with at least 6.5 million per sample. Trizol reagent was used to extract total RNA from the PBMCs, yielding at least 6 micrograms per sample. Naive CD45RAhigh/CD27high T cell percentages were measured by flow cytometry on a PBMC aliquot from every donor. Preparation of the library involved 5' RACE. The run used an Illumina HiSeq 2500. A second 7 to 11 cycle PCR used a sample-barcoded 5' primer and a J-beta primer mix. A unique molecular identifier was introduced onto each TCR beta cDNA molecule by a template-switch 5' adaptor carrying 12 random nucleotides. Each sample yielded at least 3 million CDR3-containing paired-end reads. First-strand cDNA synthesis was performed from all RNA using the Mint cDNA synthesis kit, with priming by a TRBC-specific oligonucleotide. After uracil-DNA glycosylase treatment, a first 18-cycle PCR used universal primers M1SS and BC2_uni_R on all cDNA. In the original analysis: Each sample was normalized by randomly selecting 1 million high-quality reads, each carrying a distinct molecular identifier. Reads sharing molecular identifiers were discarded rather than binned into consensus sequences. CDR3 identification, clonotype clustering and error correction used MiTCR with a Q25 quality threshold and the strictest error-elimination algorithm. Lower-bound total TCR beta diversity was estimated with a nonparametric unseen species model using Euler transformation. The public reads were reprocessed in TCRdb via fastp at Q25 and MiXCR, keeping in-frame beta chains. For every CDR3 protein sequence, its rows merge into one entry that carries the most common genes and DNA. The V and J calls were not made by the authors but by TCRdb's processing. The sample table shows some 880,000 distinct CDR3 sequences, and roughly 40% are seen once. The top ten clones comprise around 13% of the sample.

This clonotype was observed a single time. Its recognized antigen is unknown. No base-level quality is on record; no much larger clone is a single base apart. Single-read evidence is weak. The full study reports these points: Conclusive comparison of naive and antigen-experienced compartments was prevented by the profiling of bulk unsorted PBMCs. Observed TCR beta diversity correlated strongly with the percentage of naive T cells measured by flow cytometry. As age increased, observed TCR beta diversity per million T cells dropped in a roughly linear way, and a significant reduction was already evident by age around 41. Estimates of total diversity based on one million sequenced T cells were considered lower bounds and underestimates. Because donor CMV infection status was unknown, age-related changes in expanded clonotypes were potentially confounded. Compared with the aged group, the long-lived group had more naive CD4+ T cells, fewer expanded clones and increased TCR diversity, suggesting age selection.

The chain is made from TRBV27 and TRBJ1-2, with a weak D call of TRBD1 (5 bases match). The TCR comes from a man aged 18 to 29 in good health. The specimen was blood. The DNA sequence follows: TGTGCCAGCAGTGGGCAGGGTTGGATCGGCTACACCTTC. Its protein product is CASSGQGWIGYTF.